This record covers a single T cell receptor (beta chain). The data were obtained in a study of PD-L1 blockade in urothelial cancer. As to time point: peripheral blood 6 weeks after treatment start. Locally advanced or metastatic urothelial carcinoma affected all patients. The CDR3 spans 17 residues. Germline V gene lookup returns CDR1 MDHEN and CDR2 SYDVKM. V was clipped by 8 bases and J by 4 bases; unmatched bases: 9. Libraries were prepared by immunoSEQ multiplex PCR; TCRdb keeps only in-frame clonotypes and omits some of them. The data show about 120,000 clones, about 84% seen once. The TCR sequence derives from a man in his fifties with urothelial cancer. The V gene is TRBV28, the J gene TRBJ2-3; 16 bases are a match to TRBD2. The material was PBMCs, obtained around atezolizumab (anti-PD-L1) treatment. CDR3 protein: CASSRGTSGRGADTQYF. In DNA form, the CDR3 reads TGTGCCAGCTCTAGGGGGACTAGCGGGAGGGGAGCAGATACGCAGTATTTT.